This TCR beta chain was observed in a study of blood T cell repertoires in COVID-19. Study overall: Acute-phase and convalescent COVID-19 samples originated in the United States, Italy and Spain. The cDNA or gDNA used as material had been derived from T cells, B-cell-depleted T cells, or PBMCs.

Original analysis: Nucleated cell counts were estimated from reference gene primer amplification. The method was immunoSEQ multiplex PCR; TCRdb's version includes in-frame clones alone and lacks a portion of them. That table furnishes V, J and clone size, whereas the DNA furnished D and trimming. The table records over 65,000 clones, roughly 90% of them present only once. The CDR3 is 16 residues long. Germline V gives CDR1 MRHNA, CDR2 SNTAGT. V lost 4 bases, J lost 2 bases, and 4 bases stayed unmatched. The sequence derives from a man aged 45-65 years with active COVID-19. The sequenced sample consisted of peripheral blood. The chain recombines TRBV6-4 with TRBJ2-3; TRBD2 matches at 12 bases. This CDR3 is CASSGLAGEHTDTQYF. CDR3 nucleotide sequence: TGTGCCAGCAGTGGACTAGCGGGGGAGCACACAGATACGCAGTATTTT.